The next 21 T cell receptor beta chains were all read from a single sample in a study of OX40 agonist ivuxolimab in advanced cancers. Sequencing was performed with immunoSEQ multiplex PCR; in TCRdb, only in-frame clones are kept and a portion is missing. Here the sample spans nearly 65,000 clones, 91% being singletons. The sample was CD4+ or CD8+ T cells sorted from blood, taken in a trial of the OX40 agonist ivuxolimab. The receptors here all came from an adult with an advanced solid tumor such as melanoma, head and neck, liver or kidney cancer.

The V call is TRBV14, the J call TRBJ2-3; unclear D gene. V gave up 1 base and J gave up 4 bases, with 6 bases separating them. This CDR3 is 13 amino acids long. Germline CDR1 reads SGHDN; CDR2 reads FVKESK. Here the CDR3 reads CASSQAHPDTQYF. DNA for the CDR3: TGTGCCAGCAGCCAAGCGCATCCAGATACGCAGTATTTT.

V usage is TRBV27 and J usage is TRBJ2-1; possible D gene TRBD2, 6 bases. CDR3 length equals 15 residues. The V and J ends lost 2 bases and 0 bases respectively, with 8 bases between them. From germline, CDR1 is MNHEY and CDR2 SMNVEV (reference sequence). CDR3 nucleotide sequence: TGTGCCAGCAGTTTACTGGGAGGCTCCTACAATGAGCAGTTCTTC. Protein sequence: CASSLLGGSYNEQFF.

The rearrangement joins TRBV6-6 to TRBJ2-2; D is possibly TRBD2 (5 bases). Trimming pared 7 bases from V and 5 bases from J, leaving 14 bases between. CDR1 and CDR2 from the germline V gene are MNHNY and SVGAGI (reference sequence). The CDR3 is 14 amino acids. CDR3 sequence (DNA): TGTGCCAGCACCGGGGTCTATCGTACCGGGGAGCTGTTTTTT. It is translated as CASTGVYRTGELFF.

The rearrangement links TRBV4-3 to TRBJ1-4, with D maybe TRBD1 (5 bases). This CDR3 region has 16 residues. Per the germline V gene, CDR1 is LGHNA and CDR2 is YSLEER. V was clipped by 3 bases and J by 12 bases, with 23 bases between them. The CDR3 DNA follows: TGCGCCAGCAGCCAGGACCCGGGGCCTACAGGTGGAGAACTGTTTTTT. This translates into CASSQDPGPTGGELFF.

V is TRBV11-2 and J is TRBJ1-5; D remains ambiguous. Looked up from germline, CDR1 is SGHAT and CDR2 is FQNNGV. With 4 bases removed from V and 0 bases from J, the gap between germline ends came to 10 bases. CDR3 length equals 15 residues. The CDR3 bases are TGTGCCAGCAGCTCCGGGCCCGATAGCAATCAGCCCCAGCATTTT. It specifies CASSSGPDSNQPQHF.

The chain links TRBV27 to TRBJ2-7, with 7 bases aligning to TRBD1. The CDR3 totals 15 residues. V was clipped by 3 bases and J by 5 bases; unmatched bases: 10. The germline gives CDR1 MNHEY, CDR2 SMNVEV (reference sequence). DNA of the CDR3: TGTGCCAGCAGTTTGGTAGGGGGCGCTTCGGACGAGCAGTACGTC. Protein sequence: CASSLVGGASDEQYV.

The chain couples TRBV10-3 to TRBJ2-5; maybe TRBD2 (7 bases). Germline loops: CDR1 ENHRY, CDR2 SYGVKD. The CDR3 is 13 residues long. The CDR3 nucleotides read TGTGCGACCCAGCGGGACAACCAAGAGACCCAGTACTTC. This codes for CATQRDNQETQYF.

The chain carries TRBV9 and TRBJ2-6; no clear D. CDR1 SGDLS and CDR2 YYNGEE come from the germline V gene. Trimming shortened V by 0 bases and J by 0 bases, and 10 bases separated the two germline ends. The CDR3 is made up of 17 amino acids. The CDR3 reads CASSVARHSSGANVLTF. CDR3 coding DNA: TGTGCCAGCAGCGTAGCCAGGCACAGCTCTGGGGCCAACGTCCTGACTTTC. The full variable domain, completed using reference TRBV9 and TRBJ2-6, is DSGVTQTPKHLITATGQRVTLRCSPRSGDLSVYWYQQSLDQGLQFLIQYYNGEERAKGNILERFSAQQFPDLHSELNLSSLELGDSALYFCASSVARHSSGANVLTFGAGSRLTVL.

The V and J genes are TRBV19 and TRBJ1-1, with D hard to call. Trimming removed 5 bases from V and 1 base from J, with 8 bases in between. From germline, CDR1 is LNHDA and CDR2 SQIVND (reference sequence). The CDR3 length is 13 residues. As DNA, the CDR3 is TGTGCCAGTAGTCTCAGTTCGAACACTGAAGCTTTCTTT. This codes for CASSLSSNTEAFF.

A few counts support this clone. In DNA form, the CDR3 reads TGTGCCAGCGCCCTACAGAGATCCTCCTACGAGCAGTACTTC. Translated, it gives CASALQRSSYEQYF. V usage is TRBV13 and J usage is TRBJ2-7; D is ambiguous. The germline V gene encodes CDR1 PRHDT and CDR2 FYEKMQ (reference sequence). V was pared by 8 bases and J by 0 bases, with 14 bases between. The CDR3 loop spans 14 amino acids.

This clone appeared a single time. The chain uses TRBV9 and TRBJ2-7; no clear D gene. CDR3 size: 13 residues. The germline gives CDR1 SGDLS, CDR2 YYNGEE. The ends were cut back, 3 bases at V and 0 bases at J, with 7 bases in the middle. The CDR3: CASSDRYSYEQYF. Written as DNA, the CDR3 is TGTGCCAGCAGCGACCGGTACTCCTACGAGCAGTACTTC.

This rearrangement joins TRBV5-6 to TRBJ2-3; 9 bases fit TRBD2. The junction had 5 bases not matched to a gene; V was cut back by 0 bases and J by 6 bases. Germline CDR1 is SGHDT and CDR2 is YYEEEE. This CDR3 comprises 15 residues. The CDR3 is CASSLGGGAADTQYF. In nucleotides, the CDR3 is TGTGCCAGCAGCTTGGGCGGGGGGGCTGCGGATACGCAGTATTTT.

CDR3 residues: CASSDRQAGNIQYF. CDR3 bases: TGCGCCAGCAGTGATAGGCAAGCAGGAAACATTCAGTACTTC. The V and J genes are TRBV10-1 and TRBJ2-4, with no clear D. The V end was cut by 3 bases, the J end by 6 bases, with 12 bases between. The CDR3 spans 14 residues. CDR1 WNHNN and CDR2 SYGVQD come from the germline V gene (reference sequence).

The J gene is TRBJ2-7, the V gene TRBV4-1; the match to TRBD2 covers 7 bases. Germline V gives CDR1 MGHRA, CDR2 YSYEKL. This CDR3 is 15 amino acids long. V lost 1 base, J lost 1 base, and 4 bases stayed unmatched. The CDR3 spells CASSQGPSGSYEQYF. The CDR3 coding sequence is TGCGCCAGCAGCCAAGGCCCTAGCGGATCCTACGAGCAGTACTTC.

The chain uses TRBV28 and TRBJ2-7; no reliable D call. The CDR3 contains 11 residues. Between the trimmed V and J ends, which lost 3 bases and 2 bases, there was a span of 2 bases. Per germline, CDR1 MDHEN and CDR2 SYDVKM. The CDR3 DNA sequence: TGTGCCAGCAGTTTCGCCTACGAGCAGTACTTC. Its protein product is CASSFAYEQYF.

The chain uses TRBV30 and TRBJ2-5; a possible D gene is TRBD2 (8 bases). V lost 5 bases to trimming and J lost 5 bases, with 27 bases between them. CDR3 length: 17 residues. CDR1 and CDR2 from the germline V gene are GTSNPN and SVGIG (reference sequence). CDR3 coding DNA: TGTGCCTGGTTCGGGACTAGTCTTAGGGGGCCCCAGGAGACCCAGTACTTC. Translating it yields CAWFGTSLRGPQETQYF.

The chain joins TRBV7-2 to TRBJ2-5; 10 nucleotides match TRBD2. The germline CDR1 and CDR2 sequences are SGHTA and FQGNSA. The CDR3 is 14 residues long. Trimming took 3 bases from V and 4 from J; bases not matched to a gene: 2. The CDR3 sequence is CASSFRLAGETQYF. The DNA for the CDR3 is TGTGCCAGCAGCTTCCGACTAGCGGGAGAGACCCAGTACTTC.

The V call is TRBV5-1, the J call TRBJ2-1; a weak D match, TRBD2 (6 bases). This CDR3 comprises 16 residues. Germline V gene lookup returns CDR1 SGHRS and CDR2 YFSETQ. Trimming stripped 0 bases from V and 2 bases from J, with 12 bases between. DNA for the CDR3: TGCGCCAGCAGCTTGGCGATAGCGGCTACCTACAATGAGCAGTTCTTC. Protein: CASSLAIAATYNEQFF.

The chain employs TRBV19 and TRBJ2-2, with 9 bases fitting TRBD1. The V segment lost 3 bases and the J segment 5 bases; nucleotides outside the gene matches: 4. The length of the CDR3 is 15 residues. Germline CDR1 reads LNHDA; CDR2 reads SQIVND (reference sequence). The CDR3 coding sequence is TGTGCCAGTAGTATGACAGGGGGAGGGACCGGGGAGCTGTTTTTT. Protein sequence: CASSMTGGGTGELFF.

The V gene is TRBV6-5, the J gene TRBJ2-7; D gene uncertain. This CDR3 comprises 13 residues. CDR1 is MNHEY, CDR2 SVGAGI, per germline. V was clipped by 5 bases and J by 2 bases, with 10 bases between them. This CDR3 is CASSPGLTYEQYV. Here the CDR3 DNA reads TGTGCCAGCAGTCCGGGCCTCACCTACGAGCAGTACGTC.

The V call is TRBV6-6, the J call TRBJ1-1; D is possibly TRBD1 (6 bases). Looked up from germline, CDR1 is MNHNY and CDR2 is SVGAGI (reference sequence). This CDR3 contains 14 residues. Trimming pared 7 bases from V and 0 bases from J, leaving 12 bases between. Here the CDR3 DNA reads TGTGCCAGCATCATCCGGGGGCTGAACACTGAAGCTTTCTTT. Its protein is CASIIRGLNTEAFF.